Presented here are 30 T cell receptor beta chains from one specimen sequenced in a study of shared clonotypes between healthy human individuals. The assay was immunoSEQ multiplex PCR, and TCRdb's table has in-frame clones only and misses some. The sample holds about 2.4 million clones, over 85% seen once. Source material: naive CD4+ T cells sorted from blood. Subset denoted: CD45RA+ positively selected. The receptor set was obtained from a man younger than 35 in good health.

The V and J genes are TRBV19 and TRBJ1-2, with D possibly TRBD1 on 6 matching bases. Germline assignment: CDR1 LNHDA and CDR2 SQIVND (reference sequence). This CDR3 has 12 amino acids. Trimming took 4 bases from V and 7 from J, leaving 10 bases between them. The CDR3 loop reads CASSNGGLGYTF. The CDR3, as DNA: TGTGCCAGTAGTAATGGGGGGCTTGGCTACACCTTC.

The rearrangement uses TRBV6-1 and TRBJ1-3, with 7 bases fitting TRBD1. The germline CDR1 and CDR2 sequences are MNHNS and SASEGT. The CDR3 extends over 17 amino acids. The J segment lost 0 bases and the V segment lost 4 bases, leaving 9 bases of the junction unmatched. The CDR3 sequence is CASSVRDSSFSGNTIYF. The DNA for the CDR3 is TGTGCCAGCAGTGTACGGGACAGCAGCTTCTCTGGAAACACCATATATTTT.

CDR3 loop: CASSLVLDTQYF. The CDR3 nucleotides read TGTGCCAGCAGCTTGGTCCTGGATACGCAGTATTTT. The chain has TRBV5-6 and TRBJ2-3; D is unresolved. Germline values: CDR1 SGHDT, CDR2 YYEEEE. This CDR3 region has 12 residues. Trimming removed 0 bases at V and 6 bases at J, with 5 bases between.

The table lists this clone with a count of one. The V and J genes are TRBV30 and TRBJ2-5; possible D gene TRBD1, 7 bases. Trimming removed 3 bases from V and 4 bases from J, with 12 bases in between. The CDR3 loop spans 13 amino acids. Per the germline V gene, CDR1 is GTSNPN and CDR2 is SVGIG (reference sequence). The CDR3 nucleotides read TGTGCCTGGAGGCGGAGGGGGCGAGAGACCCAGTACTTC. Encoded protein: CAWRRRGRETQYF.

V usage is TRBV2 and J usage is TRBJ1-1; 7 bases line up with TRBD1. The CDR3 totals 14 residues. V lost 8 bases to trimming and J lost 5 bases; unmatched junction nucleotides: 11. Germline CDR1 and CDR2: SNHLY and FYNNEI. The CDR3 loop is CASQGRQGFTEAFF. The CDR3 DNA reads as TGTGCCAGCCAAGGTAGACAGGGCTTTACTGAAGCTTTCTTT.

A note on this clone: No DNA is shown, since the ends of the CDR3 on it are uncertain; the CDR3 is the one TCRdb lists. This chain connects TRBV28 to TRBJ2-3. Germline CDR1 MDHEN, CDR2 SYDVKM. The CDR3 is 16 residues long, counting both termini. CDR3 protein: CASSSSSRPSTDTQYF.

This rearrangement joins TRBV12-1 to TRBJ2-3; the table's D gene call, TRBD2, was not cross checked with the DNA. TRBV12-1 represents a pseudogene. CDR3 length: 19 residues. CDR3 sequence reads: CASSSRSMNRLAGADTQYF. Written as DNA, the CDR3 is TGTGCCAGCAGCTCCCGATCAATGAACCGACTAGCGGGAGCAGATACGCAGTATTTT.

This clone has a single count. The rearrangement joins TRBV18 to TRBJ2-1; D is undetermined. Trimming pared 5 bases from V and 7 bases from J, leaving 9 bases between. The germline gives CDR1 KGHSH, CDR2 LQKENI. The CDR3 spans 12 residues. The CDR3, as DNA: TGTGCCAGCTCAACGCTAGTTAATGAGCAGTTCTTC. Amino acid sequence: CASSTLVNEQFF.

The V and J genes are TRBV2 and TRBJ2-3; unclear D gene. The CDR3 length is 13 residues. Germline lookup yields CDR1 SNHLY and CDR2 FYNNEI. V dropped 6 bases and J dropped 2 bases, with 9 bases sitting between them. CDR3 nucleotide sequence: TGTGCCAGCAGAAGTCAGGCCACAGATACGCAGTATTTT. This encodes CASRSQATDTQYF.

This chain connects TRBV28 to TRBJ2-3; 7 bases match TRBD1. The V segment lost 4 bases and the J segment 14 bases; nucleotides outside the gene matches: 6. The CDR3 contains 11 residues. CDR1 and CDR2 from the germline V gene are MDHEN and SYDVKM. The CDR3 is CASSSGTARYF. The CDR3 coding sequence is TGTGCCAGCAGTTCCGGGACAGCCAGGTATTTT. Looking up the rest from reference TRBV28 and TRBJ2-3 gives the full variable domain: DVKVTQSSRYLVKRTGEKVFLECVQDMDHENMFWYRQDPGLGLRLIYFSYDVKMKEKGDIPEGYSVSREKKERFSLILESASTNQTSMYLCASSSGTARYFGPGTRLTVL.

V gene TRBV6-1 combines with J gene TRBJ2-5, with D perhaps TRBD1 (6 bases). V was cut by 8 bases and J by 3 bases, with 16 bases left in between. The CDR3 extends over 14 amino acids. CDR1 is MNHNS and CDR2 is SASEGT in the germline V gene. CDR3 DNA sequence: TGTGCCAGCCGTCCTGGGGACAAAAAAGAGACCCAGTACTTC. It yields the protein CASRPGDKKETQYF.

V gene TRBV10-3 combines with J gene TRBJ2-7; 9 positions match TRBD2. V lost 11 bases to trimming and J lost 0 bases; unmatched junction nucleotides: 8. CDR1 is ENHRY and CDR2 is SYGVKD in the germline V gene. CDR3 length equals 14 residues. The CDR3 region is CAPNSGGSSYEQYF. CDR3 sequence (DNA): TGTGCCCCTAATAGCGGGGGATCCTCCTACGAGCAGTACTTC.

This clone was observed once. The rearrangement joins TRBV30 to TRBJ2-6; perhaps TRBD1 as D (6 bases). Germline V gives CDR1 GTSNPN, CDR2 SVGIG (reference sequence). This CDR3 region has 17 residues. Trimming stripped 3 bases from V and 5 bases from J, with 20 bases between. The CDR3 DNA reads TGTGCCTGGAGCCCCACCATGACAGGCCTCTGGGCCAACGTCCTGACTTTC. This sequence encodes CAWSPTMTGLWANVLTF.

The chain combines TRBV29-1 with TRBJ2-7; 7 bases fit TRBD1. The germline V gene encodes CDR1 SQVTM and CDR2 ANQGSEA. The trim removed 6 bases at V and 1 base at J, leaving 6 bases unmatched. There are 13 residues in the CDR3. The CDR3 DNA reads TGCAGCGTCCCGGGACAGCTTTCCTACGAGCAGTACTTC. Its translation: CSVPGQLSYEQYF.

The chain carries TRBV19 and TRBJ2-1; 15 bases agree with TRBD2. CDR1 and CDR2 (germline): LNHDA, SQIVND (reference sequence). The CDR3 consists of 16 residues. V lost 6 bases to trimming and J lost 4 bases; unmatched junction nucleotides: 4. The CDR3 is CASRGLAGGLYNEQFF. In nucleotides, the CDR3 is TGTGCCAGTAGGGGACTAGCGGGAGGACTTTACAATGAGCAGTTCTTC.

This clone was observed once. V is TRBV5-1 and J is TRBJ1-1; TRBD1 is a possible D gene (5 bases). Trimming shortened V by 0 bases and J by 9 bases, and 15 bases separated the two germline ends. The length of the CDR3 is 14 residues. Germline V CDR1 and CDR2: SGHRS, YFSETQ. CDR3 nucleotide sequence: TGCGCCAGCAGCTTGGAGGGGCAGGGCCGCCAAGCTTTCTTT. It encodes CASSLEGQGRQAFF.

The chain combines TRBV30 with TRBJ2-7, with 7 bases aligning to TRBD1. The CDR3 spans 14 residues. V gave up 3 bases and J gave up 2 bases; unmatched junction bases: 7. CDR1 is GTSNPN and CDR2 is SVGIG in the germline V gene (reference sequence). The DNA for the CDR3 is TGTGCCTGGAGAGACATAGGGACAGCCTACGAGCAGTACTTC. Its translation: CAWRDIGTAYEQYF.

The V gene is TRBV10-3, the J gene TRBJ2-5, with 7 bases lining up with TRBD1. J was trimmed by 3 bases and V by 5 bases; bases with no gene match: 0. Looked up from germline, CDR1 is ENHRY and CDR2 is SYGVKD. The CDR3 has 12 amino acids. The CDR3: CAISQGEETQYF. The CDR3 DNA sequence: TGTGCCATCAGTCAGGGGGAAGAGACCCAGTACTTC.

The gene calls are TRBV21-1 and TRBJ2-4; TRBD2 is the table's D call, not checked against the DNA. TRBV21-1 constitutes a pseudogene. There are 20 residues in the CDR3. CDR3 in amino acids: CASSKLYSALGVGAKNIQYF. The CDR3 DNA sequence: TGTGCCAGCAGCAAACTCTATTCGGCACTAGGAGTTGGTGCCAAAAACATTCAGTACTTC.

As to this clone: Other DNA sequences in this sample translate to the same CDR3. The chain joins TRBV5-4 to TRBJ2-7; D is perhaps TRBD1 or TRBD2 (6 bases each). The germline V gene encodes CDR1 SGHNT and CDR2 YYREEE (reference sequence). V was pared by 0 bases and J by 2 bases, with 9 bases between. CDR3 size: 14 residues. The CDR3 region has the DNA TGTGCCAGCAGCTTGGAGGGGGGCACCTACGAGCAGTACTTC. This sequence encodes CASSLEGGTYEQYF.

This clone was seen only once. This chain links TRBV19 with TRBJ2-5; D may match TRBD1 or TRBD2 (5 bases each). This CDR3 has 14 residues. Trimming removed 4 bases at V and 4 bases at J, with 13 bases between. Germline V lookup: CDR1 LNHDA, CDR2 SQIVND (reference sequence). This CDR3 reads CASSRAGTGETQYF. In DNA, the CDR3 is TGTGCCAGTAGTAGGGCCGGGACGGGAGAGACCCAGTACTTC.

The genes are TRBV7-3 and TRBJ2-7; D is uncertain. V lost 0 bases to trimming and J lost 4 bases, with 7 bases between them. The CDR3 sequence is 13 residues long. Per the germline V gene, CDR1 is SGHTA and CDR2 is FQGTGA. The CDR3 nucleotides are TGTGCCAGCAGCTTAACCGGGCAGTACGAGCAGTACTTC. It codes for CASSLTGQYEQYF.

This sequence joins TRBV27 and TRBJ2-6; possibly TRBD1 for D (5 bases). CDR1 and CDR2 (germline): MNHEY, SMNVEV (reference sequence). Trimming pared 5 bases from V and 0 bases from J, leaving 17 bases between. CDR3 length: 18 residues. CDR3 region: CASSPRVLGPSGANVLTF. DNA of the CDR3: TGTGCCAGCAGTCCCCGGGTATTGGGGCCCTCTGGGGCCAACGTCCTGACTTTC.

V usage is TRBV5-1 and J usage is TRBJ2-2; 9 bases are a match to TRBD2. This CDR3 comprises 19 residues. CDR1 SGHRS and CDR2 YFSETQ come from the germline V gene. Trimming cost V 3 bases and J 2 bases; bases outside gene matches: 14. The CDR3 nucleotides read TGCGCCAGCAGCTGGGGGAGTGCCTCCGGGACTAGCAACACCGGGGAGCTGTTTTTT. Translation gives CASSWGSASGTSNTGELFF.

With regard to this clone: Other DNA sequences in the same sample also yield this CDR3. The gene calls are TRBV5-1 and TRBJ1-6; no definite D call. Germline CDR1 reads SGHRS; CDR2 reads YFSETQ. V lost 0 bases and J lost 7, with 8 bases in between. CDR3 length: 14 residues. The CDR3 region is CASSLGTTNSPLHF. The CDR3 nucleotides read TGCGCCAGCAGCTTGGGAACCACGAATTCACCCCTCCACTTT.

The chain employs TRBV4-1 and TRBJ2-1, with D perhaps TRBD2 (7 bases). The CDR3 totals 15 residues. In germline, CDR1 is MGHRA, CDR2 YSYEKL. Trimming took off 3 bases at V and 3 bases at J, with 12 bases between the two ends. The CDR3 reads CASSQGGGYYNEQFF. CDR3 bases: TGCGCCAGCAGCCAGGGAGGGGGTTACTACAATGAGCAGTTCTTC.

The chain recombines TRBV28 with TRBJ1-2; a possible D gene is TRBD1 (5 bases). V dropped 6 bases and J dropped 2 bases, with 16 bases sitting between them. Looked up from germline, CDR1 is MDHEN and CDR2 is SYDVKM. This CDR3 comprises 15 residues. CDR3 bases: TGTGCCAGCAGCCTTCGTAGGGGCAGAAACTATGGCTACACCTTC. This sequence encodes CASSLRRGRNYGYTF.

This CDR3 reads CASSSWTGEETQYF. DNA for the CDR3: TGTGCCAGCAGCTCCTGGACAGGGGAGGAGACCCAGTACTTC. The gene calls are TRBV7-8 and TRBJ2-5, with 9 bases aligning to TRBD1. Per the germline V gene, CDR1 is SGHVS and CDR2 is FQNEAQ. Germline trimming cut 4 bases from V and 5 bases from J; bases unmatched to any gene: 5. CDR3 length: 14 residues.

The J gene is TRBJ2-5, the V gene TRBV9, with D possibly being TRBD1 or TRBD2 (5 bases each). The V end lost 5 bases, the J end lost 2 bases, and 10 bases lay between the germline ends. Germline V lookup: CDR1 SGDLS, CDR2 YYNGEE. CDR3 size: 13 residues. The CDR3 sequence is CASSLGVQETQYF. The CDR3 nucleotides read TGTGCCAGCAGTTTGGGGGTTCAAGAGACCCAGTACTTC.

The rearrangement joins TRBV7-2 to TRBJ2-5; 12 nucleotides agree with TRBD2. This CDR3 contains 17 residues. Trimming cost V 5 bases and J 5 bases; bases outside gene matches: 12. Germline-derived CDR1 and CDR2 are SGHTA and FQGNSA. The CDR3 nucleotides are TGTGCCAGCAGCACTGCTCGCCTTACTAGCGGGGGGGAGACCCAGTACTTC. Its protein is CASSTARLTSGGETQYF.